Listed here are 2 T cell receptor beta chains from one sample, sequenced in a study of cytomegalovirus exposure and HLA in healthy donors (dated by TCRdb to the late 2010s). The method was the immunoSEQ multiplex PCR assay. The multiplex PCR relied on a mix of 60 forward primers for TCR Vbeta segments and 13 reverse primers for TCR Jbeta segments. TCRdb limited this immuneACCESS table to in-frame rearrangements with V and J called. A share of clones is missing; checked studies link under half to unresolved V genes, and the rest is unexplained. In all, the sample holds 200,000 to 250,000 clones, and about three quarters of those were seen once. The ten biggest clones cover roughly 2.6% of the sample. The sequencing sample was made of PBMCs. All receptors come from a woman aged 55-75 years in good health and CMV-seropositive.

The V call is TRBV15, the J call TRBJ1-2, with D unresolved. The germline V and J ends were trimmed by 0 bases and 4 bases, with 9 bases remaining between them. This CDR3 has 14 amino acids. Per germline, CDR1 LNHNV and CDR2 YYDKDF (reference sequence). The CDR3 DNA reads as TGTGCCACCAGCAGAGATCTGGGAGCCTATGGCTACACCTTC. As protein: CATSRDLGAYGYTF. Variable domain in full (rest from reference TRBV15 and TRBJ1-2): DAMVIQNPRYQVTQFGKPVTLSCSQTLNHNVMYWYQQKSSQAPKLLFHYYDKDFNNEADTPDNFQSRRPNTSFCFLDIRSPGLGDTAMYLCATSRDLGAYGYTFGSGTRLTVV.

The chain recombines TRBV7-2 with TRBJ2-7; TRBD2 agrees at 15 bases. The germline V gene has CDR1 SGHTA and CDR2 FQGNSA. Losses at the gene ends were 5 bases for V and 2 bases for J; bases not matched to a gene: 4. The CDR3 is made up of 16 amino acids. The CDR3: CASSRWTSGRAYEQYF. CDR3 nucleotides: TGTGCCAGCAGCCGGTGGACTAGCGGGAGGGCCTACGAGCAGTACTTC. The whole variable domain, remainder taken from reference TRBV7-2 and TRBJ2-7, is GAGVSQSPSNKVTEKGKDVELRCDPISGHTALYWYRQSLGQGLEFLIYFQGNSAPDKSGLPSDRFSAERTGGSVSTLTIQRTQQEDSAVYLCASSRWTSGRAYEQYFGPGTRLTVT.